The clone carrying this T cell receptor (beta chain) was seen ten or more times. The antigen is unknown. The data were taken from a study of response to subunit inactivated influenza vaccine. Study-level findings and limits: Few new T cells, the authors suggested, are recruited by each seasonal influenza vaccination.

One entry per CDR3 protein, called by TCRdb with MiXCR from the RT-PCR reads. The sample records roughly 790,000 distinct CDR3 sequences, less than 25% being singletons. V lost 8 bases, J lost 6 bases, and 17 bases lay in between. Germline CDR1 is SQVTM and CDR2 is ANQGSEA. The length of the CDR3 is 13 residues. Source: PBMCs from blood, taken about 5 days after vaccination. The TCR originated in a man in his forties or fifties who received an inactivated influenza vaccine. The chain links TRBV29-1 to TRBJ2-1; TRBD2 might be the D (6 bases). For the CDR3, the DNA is TGCAGCTTCATCAGGTCACTAGCCAATGAGCAGTTCTTC. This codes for CSFIRSLANEQFF.